The rows below give T cell receptor beta chains drawn from one sample of a study of blood T cell repertoires in COVID-19. Sequenced by immunoSEQ multiplex PCR; TCRdb stores in-frame clones only, minus some. The sample holds some 260,000 clones, 82% seen once. The sample was peripheral blood. The receptors derive from a woman aged 18-29 years with acute or convalescent COVID-19. CDR3s include the opening cysteine and the closing phenylalanine or tryptophan. Fields, in order: J gene, D gene, V gene, clone size, CDR3 protein, CDR3 DNA. D genes are given only for firm matches. Not all rows give a size; the values are once, few, many and, for expanded clones, a class.

j_gene: TRBJ2-7
d_gene: TRBD2
v_gene: TRBV10-3
abundance: NA
CDR3aa: CAIRPGLEAYEQYF
CDR3nt: TGTGCCATCAGGCCGGGACTAGAGGCCTACGAGCAGTACTTC

j_gene: TRBJ2-7
d_gene: TRBD1
v_gene: TRBV19
abundance: NA
CDR3aa: CASSIFGTGTYEQYF
CDR3nt: TGTGCCAGTAGTATCTTCGGGACAGGAACCTACGAGCAGTACTTC

j_gene: TRBJ2-1
d_gene: NA
v_gene: TRBV5-1
abundance: NA
CDR3aa: CASSLSREQFF
CDR3nt: TGCGCCAGCAGCTTGTCTCGTGAGCAGTTCTTC

j_gene: TRBJ1-2
d_gene: NA
v_gene: TRBV5-1
abundance: NA
CDR3aa: CASSRESNYGYTF
CDR3nt: TGCGCCAGCAGCCGGGAGTCTAACTATGGCTACACCTTC

j_gene: TRBJ2-3
d_gene: NA
v_gene: TRBV6-5
abundance: NA
CDR3aa: CASTSYEGDTQYF
CDR3nt: TGTGCCAGCACTTCCTATGAGGGCGATACGCAGTATTTT

j_gene: TRBJ1-1
d_gene: TRBD1
v_gene: TRBV11-2
abundance: NA
CDR3aa: CASRGQGRLGAFF
CDR3nt: TGTGCCAGCAGGGGACAGGGGCGTTTGGGAGCTTTCTTT

j_gene: TRBJ1-1
d_gene: NA
v_gene: TRBV5-1
abundance: many
CDR3aa: CASSPIPPGNTEAFF
CDR3nt: TGCGCCAGCAGCCCTATTCCCCCAGGGAACACTGAAGCTTTCTTT

j_gene: TRBJ1-4
d_gene: NA
v_gene: TRBV11-2
abundance: NA
CDR3aa: CASSLVSFSEKLFF
CDR3nt: TGTGCCAGCAGCTTAGTAAGCTTTAGCGAAAAACTGTTTTTT

j_gene: TRBJ2-2
d_gene: NA
v_gene: TRBV19
abundance: NA
CDR3aa: CASSLGGNTGELFF
CDR3nt: TGTGCCAGTAGTTTGGGGGGGAACACCGGGGAGCTGTTTTTT

j_gene: TRBJ1-2
d_gene: NA
v_gene: TRBV27
abundance: NA
CDR3aa: CASSSPGVGRGYTF
CDR3nt: TGTGCCAGCAGCTCACCTGGGGTGGGGCGGGGCTACACCTTC

j_gene: TRBJ1-6
d_gene: NA
v_gene: TRBV5-8
abundance: NA
CDR3aa: CASLESYNSPLHF
CDR3nt: TGTGCCAGCCTAGAGTCCTATAATTCACCCCTCCACTTT

j_gene: TRBJ1-1
d_gene: TRBD1
v_gene: TRBV19
abundance: NA
CDR3aa: CASSQQGGTEAFF
CDR3nt: TGTGCCAGTAGCCAACAGGGGGGCACTGAAGCTTTCTTT

j_gene: TRBJ2-7
d_gene: NA
v_gene: TRBV7-2
abundance: few
CDR3aa: CASSSAVLSYEQYF
CDR3nt: TGTGCCAGCAGCTCCGCTGTACTGTCCTACGAGCAGTACTTC

j_gene: TRBJ2-5
d_gene: NA
v_gene: TRBV19
abundance: NA
CDR3aa: CASSIVLAGETQYF
CDR3nt: TGTGCCAGTAGTATCGTACTAGCTGGGGAGACCCAGTACTTC

j_gene: TRBJ2-4
d_gene: NA
v_gene: TRBV27
abundance: NA
CDR3aa: CASSSPGVAKNIQYF
CDR3nt: TGTGCCAGCAGTTCCCCAGGGGTAGCCAAAAACATTCAGTACTTC

j_gene: TRBJ2-7
d_gene: TRBD2
v_gene: TRBV6-5
abundance: NA
CDR3aa: CASRGLVAGYEQYF
CDR3nt: TGTGCCAGCAGAGGACTAGTAGCGGGCTACGAGCAGTACTTC

j_gene: TRBJ1-6
d_gene: TRBD1
v_gene: TRBV3-1/TRBV3-2
abundance: NA
CDR3aa: CASSQEWTGLSPLHF
CDR3nt: TGTGCCAGCAGCCAAGAATGGACAGGGTTGTCACCCCTCCACTTT

j_gene: TRBJ2-1
d_gene: NA
v_gene: TRBV6-5
abundance: NA
CDR3aa: CASSYGQGNEQFF
CDR3nt: TGTGCCAGCAGTTATGGACAAGGCAATGAGCAGTTCTTC

j_gene: TRBJ2-5
d_gene: TRBD2
v_gene: TRBV7-6
abundance: NA
CDR3aa: CASSLGLAGGSQETQYF
CDR3nt: TGTGCCAGCAGCTTAGGCCTAGCGGGAGGCTCCCAAGAGACCCAGTACTTC

j_gene: TRBJ1-2
d_gene: NA
v_gene: TRBV11-2
abundance: NA
CDR3aa: CASSLERQGLGYTF
CDR3nt: TGTGCCAGCAGCTTAGAACGGCAGGGGCTTGGCTACACCTTC

j_gene: TRBJ2-1
d_gene: NA
v_gene: TRBV5-1
abundance: NA
CDR3aa: CASSLAGESYNEQFF
CDR3nt: TGCGCCAGCAGCTTGGCGGGGGAATCCTACAATGAGCAGTTCTTC

j_gene: TRBJ2-7
d_gene: NA
v_gene: TRBV2
abundance: NA
CDR3aa: CAIRTEYNYEQYF
CDR3nt: TGTGCCATCAGGACGGAGTATAACTACGAGCAGTACTTC

j_gene: TRBJ2-1
d_gene: NA
v_gene: TRBV5-1
abundance: NA
CDR3aa: CASSLDGSSYNEQFF
CDR3nt: TGCGCCAGCAGCTTAGACGGGAGCTCCTACAATGAGCAGTTCTTC

j_gene: TRBJ2-7
d_gene: NA
v_gene: TRBV9
abundance: NA
CDR3aa: CASSVLGEWNEQYF
CDR3nt: TGTGCCAGCAGCGTATTAGGGGAATGGAACGAGCAGTACTTC

j_gene: TRBJ2-5
d_gene: NA
v_gene: TRBV7-8
abundance: NA
CDR3aa: CASRTAETQYF
CDR3nt: TGTGCCAGCCGGACAGCGGAGACCCAGTACTTC

j_gene: TRBJ1-2
d_gene: NA
v_gene: TRBV5-1
abundance: NA
CDR3aa: CASSSGGRAGYTF
CDR3nt: TGCGCCAGCAGTTCGGGGGGCAGGGCTGGCTACACCTTC

j_gene: TRBJ2-7
d_gene: TRBD1
v_gene: TRBV27
abundance: NA
CDR3aa: CASSSRQGRRIYEQYF
CDR3nt: TGTGCCAGCAGTTCGAGACAGGGGCGTCGAATCTACGAGCAGTACTTC

j_gene: TRBJ1-4
d_gene: TRBD1
v_gene: TRBV30
abundance: NA
CDR3aa: CAWSGQGGEKLFF
CDR3nt: TGTGCCTGGAGCGGACAGGGGGGTGAAAAACTGTTTTTT

j_gene: TRBJ2-1
d_gene: NA
v_gene: TRBV5-6
abundance: NA
CDR3aa: CASSPAVAYYNEQFF
CDR3nt: TGTGCCAGCAGCCCCGCCGTAGCCTACTACAATGAGCAGTTCTTC

j_gene: TRBJ2-3
d_gene: NA
v_gene: TRBV2
abundance: NA
CDR3aa: CASRTGVDTQYF
CDR3nt: TGTGCCAGCAGAACGGGAGTGGATACGCAGTATTTT

j_gene: TRBJ1-3
d_gene: NA
v_gene: TRBV7-6
abundance: NA
CDR3aa: CASSSPVRAGNTIYF
CDR3nt: TGTGCCAGCAGCTCCCCGGTCAGGGCTGGAAACACCATATATTTT

j_gene: TRBJ1-2
d_gene: NA
v_gene: TRBV4-3
abundance: NA
CDR3aa: CASRFTGGDYGYTF
CDR3nt: TGCGCCAGCAGATTCACCGGGGGGGACTATGGCTACACCTTC

j_gene: TRBJ2-7
d_gene: TRBD2
v_gene: TRBV28
abundance: NA
CDR3aa: CASRGLAGPAYEQYF
CDR3nt: TGTGCCAGCAGAGGCCTAGCGGGCCCCGCCTACGAGCAGTACTTC

j_gene: TRBJ2-1
d_gene: NA
v_gene: TRBV7-2
abundance: NA
CDR3aa: CASETRVRSSYNEQFF
CDR3nt: TGTGCCAGCGAAACGAGGGTGCGGAGCTCCTACAATGAGCAGTTCTTC

j_gene: TRBJ2-2
d_gene: TRBD1
v_gene: TRBV12-5
abundance: NA
CDR3aa: CASGLDPGTGTTGELFF
CDR3nt: TGTGCTAGTGGTTTAGACCCCGGGACAGGGACCACCGGGGAGCTGTTTTTT

j_gene: TRBJ1-2
d_gene: TRBD1
v_gene: TRBV12-3/TRBV12-4
abundance: NA
CDR3aa: CASSLGQGDGYTF
CDR3nt: TGTGCCAGCAGCCTGGGACAGGGGGACGGCTACACCTTC

j_gene: TRBJ1-5
d_gene: NA
v_gene: TRBV5-6
abundance: NA
CDR3aa: CASSLAGQRRDQPQHF
CDR3nt: TGTGCCAGCAGCTTGGCCGGACAGCGCCGGGATCAGCCCCAGCATTTT

j_gene: TRBJ2-1
d_gene: TRBD1
v_gene: TRBV29-1
abundance: NA
CDR3aa: CSAGQGPYNEQFF
CDR3nt: TGCAGCGCCGGACAGGGGCCATACAATGAGCAGTTCTTC

j_gene: TRBJ2-1
d_gene: TRBD2
v_gene: TRBV9
abundance: NA
CDR3aa: CASSGLAGAYNEQFF
CDR3nt: TGTGCCAGCAGCGGACTAGCGGGGGCCTACAATGAGCAGTTCTTC

j_gene: TRBJ2-7
d_gene: NA
v_gene: TRBV6-5
abundance: NA
CDR3aa: CASSYSPGVGHEQYF
CDR3nt: TGTGCCAGCAGTTACTCTCCGGGAGTTGGCCACGAGCAGTACTTC

j_gene: TRBJ2-7
d_gene: TRBD2
v_gene: TRBV6-2/TRBV6-3
abundance: NA
CDR3aa: CASSFGLAGVEQYF
CDR3nt: TGTGCCAGCAGTTTCGGACTAGCGGGAGTCGAGCAGTACTTC

j_gene: TRBJ2-1
d_gene: NA
v_gene: TRBV3-1/TRBV3-2
abundance: NA
CDR3aa: CASSPPASSEQFF
CDR3nt: TGTGCCAGCAGCCCACCAGCTAGCAGTGAGCAGTTCTTC

j_gene: TRBJ2-3
d_gene: NA
v_gene: TRBV6-2/TRBV6-3
abundance: NA
CDR3aa: CASSLLADTQYF
CDR3nt: TGTGCCAGCAGCCTACTAGCAGATACGCAGTATTTT

j_gene: TRBJ1-2
d_gene: TRBD1
v_gene: TRBV6-6
abundance: NA
CDR3aa: CASSRSRDRDRLPYGYTF
CDR3nt: TGTGCCAGCAGCCGAAGCCGGGACAGGGATAGACTGCCATATGGCTACACCTTC

j_gene: TRBJ1-2
d_gene: NA
v_gene: TRBV4-3
abundance: NA
CDR3aa: CASSQGTGGNYGYTF
CDR3nt: TGCGCCAGCAGCCAAGGCACGGGGGGTAACTATGGCTACACCTTC

j_gene: TRBJ2-7
d_gene: NA
v_gene: TRBV5-6
abundance: NA
CDR3aa: CASSPGVGREQYF
CDR3nt: TGTGCCAGCAGCCCGGGGGTTGGGCGCGAGCAGTACTTC

j_gene: TRBJ2-5
d_gene: NA
v_gene: TRBV6-2/TRBV6-3
abundance: NA
CDR3aa: CASSWTPQETQYF
CDR3nt: TGTGCCAGCAGTTGGACACCCCAAGAGACCCAGTACTTC

j_gene: TRBJ1-2
d_gene: TRBD1
v_gene: TRBV7-2
abundance: NA
CDR3aa: CASSPRTGINYGYTF
CDR3nt: TGTGCCAGCAGCCCCAGGACAGGGATTAATTATGGCTACACCTTC

j_gene: TRBJ2-7
d_gene: NA
v_gene: TRBV5-5
abundance: NA
CDR3aa: CASNEAYEQYF
CDR3nt: TGTGCCAGCAACGAGGCCTACGAGCAGTACTTC

j_gene: TRBJ1-1
d_gene: NA
v_gene: TRBV5-6
abundance: NA
CDR3aa: CASSWSAATEAFF
CDR3nt: TGTGCCAGCAGCTGGAGCGCGGCCACTGAAGCTTTCTTT

j_gene: TRBJ1-6
d_gene: NA
v_gene: TRBV5-1
abundance: NA
CDR3aa: CASSRIATGQINSPLHF
CDR3nt: TGCGCCAGCAGCCGCATCGCCACCGGACAGATAAATTCACCCCTCCACTTT

j_gene: TRBJ2-3
d_gene: NA
v_gene: TRBV6-5
abundance: NA
CDR3aa: CASSYSLTGGTDTQYF
CDR3nt: TGTGCCAGCAGTTACTCGTTGACGGGGGGCACAGATACGCAGTATTTT

j_gene: TRBJ1-3
d_gene: TRBD1
v_gene: TRBV6-6
abundance: NA
CDR3aa: CASSYGGQTFGNTIYF
CDR3nt: TGTGCCAGCAGTTACGGGGGACAGACTTTTGGAAACACCATATATTTT

j_gene: TRBJ1-5
d_gene: NA
v_gene: TRBV28
abundance: NA
CDR3aa: CASSLGGLNQPQHF
CDR3nt: TGTGCCAGCAGTTTAGGTGGCCTCAATCAGCCCCAGCATTTT